This is a list of T cell receptor beta chains from one sample in a study of OX40 agonist ivuxolimab in advanced cancers. The assay was immunoSEQ multiplex PCR, and TCRdb's table has in-frame clones only and misses some. The sample includes some 45,000 clones, 82% of them seen just once. The input for sequencing was CD4+ or CD8+ T cells sorted from blood, taken in a trial of the OX40 agonist ivuxolimab. These receptors all stem from an adult with an advanced solid tumor such as melanoma, head and neck, liver or kidney cancer. CDR3s include the opening cysteine and the closing phenylalanine or tryptophan.

V,J,CDR3
TRBV2,TRBJ2-7,CASTNDYYEQYF
TRBV10-3,TRBJ2-7,CAISRDRENTYEQYF
TRBV10-2,TRBJ1-1,CASSNTYTEAFF
TRBV28,TRBJ2-4,CASSSPRGRGGHIQYF
TRBV7-6,TRBJ2-2,CASSTGLGSYTGELFF
TRBV7-3,TRBJ2-5,CASSLLGTGDQETQYF
TRBV7-2,TRBJ2-3,CASSPRRGGTDTQYF
TRBV7-6,TRBJ2-7,CASSATLDSFTYEQYF
TRBV6-5,TRBJ2-3,CASSYGLAPDTQYF
TRBV2,TRBJ2-7,CASFPGGDFTYEQYF
TRBV4-3,TRBJ1-3,CASSQETGNTIYF
TRBV19,TRBJ2-7,CASSRLPGSYEQYF
TRBV6-5,TRBJ1-2,CASSSGRQVHGYTF
TRBV7-2,TRBJ2-5,CASSLDSGGAQETQYF
TRBV4-3,TRBJ2-7,CASSQRDRGYEQYF
TRBV30,TRBJ2-7,CAWAKSAQQTF
TRBV9,TRBJ2-1,CASSVVAGVPEQFF
TRBV5-8,TRBJ2-2,CASSSRQPIEVGELFF
TRBV27,TRBJ2-7,CASSLNQNYEQYF
TRBV4-3,TRBJ1-4,CASSPPGLAEKLFF
TRBV5-1,TRBJ1-1,CASSPAGPRTEAFF
TRBV7-6,TRBJ2-3,CASSILAGTSTDTQYF
TRBV6-7,TRBJ2-4,CASSYSLPTGRSARAKNIQYF
TRBV9,TRBJ1-2,CASSTTGDPNYGYTF
TRBV6-5,TRBJ1-2,CASSYWEKVPSDGYTF
TRBV18,TRBJ2-3,CASSETPSGSTDTQYF
TRBV14,TRBJ2-5,CASSQEDGGPRETQYF
TRBV6-1,TRBJ1-1,CASSRQTIGEAFF
TRBV6-5,TRBJ2-7,CASSYDPGGTYEQYF
TRBV27,TRBJ2-7,CASSLVSGTPVEQYF
TRBV11-3,TRBJ1-1,CASSSQPGAVSF
TRBV4-3,TRBJ1-1,CASSLRTENTEAFF
TRBV19,TRBJ2-1,CASSTPGQGSYNEQFF
TRBV27,TRBJ1-2,CASSSWTVNYGYTF